This TCR beta chain emerged from a study of PD-1 blockade in classical Hodgkin lymphoma. General observations from the study: Nivolumab starters within 1 year of ASCT were excluded. Similar baseline diversity was found in complete responders and newly diagnosed patients.

The CDR3 spans 16 residues. Germline V gives CDR1 MDHEN, CDR2 SYDVKM. The V gene lost 3 bases and the J gene lost 4 bases, with 18 bases spanning the gap. Each of the patients experienced relapse following autologous stem cell transplantation, and their brentuximab vedotin exposure differed. Measured with immunoSEQ multiplex PCR; TCRdb has only the in-frame clones, and not every one. The data show some 46,000 clones, with roughly 75% seen just once and approximately 20% held by the top ten. Comment on this clone: The antigen is undetermined.

This clonotype originated in a human donor with classical Hodgkin lymphoma. Material: peripheral blood mononuclear cells (PBMCs), obtained before the second cycle of nivolumab. V usage is TRBV28 and J usage is TRBJ1-1, with D possibly TRBD1 on 5 matching bases. The CDR3 region is CASSFEMGVLGTEAFF. The CDR3, as DNA: TGTGCCAGCAGTTTCGAGATGGGGGTCCTGGGCACTGAAGCTTTCTTT. Looking up the rest from reference TRBV28 and TRBJ1-1 gives the full variable domain: DVKVTQSSRYLVKRTGEKVFLECVQDMDHENMFWYRQDPGLGLRLIYFSYDVKMKEKGDIPEGYSVSREKKERFSLILESASTNQTSMYLCASSFEMGVLGTEAFFGQGTRLTVV.